This T cell receptor (beta chain) is drawn from a study of response to subunit inactivated influenza vaccine. Points from the study as a whole: New T cells are recruited in small numbers by each seasonal influenza vaccination, according to the authors' suggestion.

V gave up 3 bases and J gave up 5 bases; unmatched junction bases: 8. Germline loops: CDR1 DFQATT, CDR2 SNEGSKA (reference sequence). This CDR3 contains 15 residues. TCRdb analysed the RT-PCR reads with MiXCR anew, one entry per CDR3 protein. The table lists about 520,000 distinct CDR3 sequences, 25% of them singletons. Remarks on this clonotype: Its specificity is not known.

This rearrangement joins TRBV20-1 to TRBJ2-3, with TRBD2 identical over 10 bases. This specimen was CD4+ T cells sorted from PBMCs, taken around 5 days after vaccination. The source is a man aged 45-65 years who received an inactivated influenza vaccine. In DNA, the CDR3 is TGCAGTGCTAGCGCCCTAGCGGGAGACGGAGATACGCAGTATTTT. Translated, it gives CSASALAGDGDTQYF.